The 32 T cell receptor beta chains below were found in one sample sequenced in a study of T-cell memory formation after mild COVID-19. From the 5' RACE reads, TCRdb called clonotypes with MiXCR, one entry per CDR3 protein. The sample lists approximately 190,000 distinct CDR3 sequences, 15% to 20% seen once, with 2% to 3% in the top ten. The source material was PBMCs or a T cell subset sorted from them (not recorded which). The receptors shown here come from an adult woman who had mild COVID-19 (a few samples of this study predate the infection). Cell type and time point are not known.

The V gene is TRBV5-1, the J gene TRBJ2-2, with D possibly being TRBD1 (6 bases). Trimming cost V 4 bases and J 7 bases, with 20 bases left between them. Germline-derived CDR1 and CDR2 are SGHRS and YFSETQ. CDR3 size: 16 residues. The chain's CDR3 is CASSLRFRGPVGELFF. The CDR3 DNA reads as TGCGCCAGCAGCCTTCGGTTCAGGGGCCCCGTCGGGGAGCTGTTTTTT.

The rearrangement uses TRBV12-3 or TRBV12-4 and TRBJ2-2; possibly TRBD1 for D (5 bases). V lost 2 bases and J 4 bases, leaving 14 bases between the germline ends. The CDR3 runs to 16 residues. CDR3 region: CASSLRMGPLTGELFF. The CDR3, as DNA: TGTGCCAGCAGTTTACGGATGGGGCCCCTCACCGGGGAGCTGTTTTTT.

This clonotype was seen only a few times. The gene calls are TRBV5-5 and TRBJ2-1; 14 bases fit TRBD2. CDR1 is SGHKS, CDR2 YYEKEE, per germline (reference sequence). This CDR3 has 20 residues. V shed 3 bases, J shed 6 bases, and the junction held 17 bases outside the gene matches. CDR3 in DNA: TGTGCCAGCAGCTCCAGACTAGCGGGGGGGCCCGGTTTTAGGCGCAATGAGCAGTTCTTC. It is translated as CASSSRLAGGPGFRRNEQFF.

This clonotype showed up just a few times. The V call is TRBV6-5, the J call TRBJ2-7, with TRBD2 identical over 10 bases. CDR1 is MNHEY, CDR2 SVGAGI, per germline. CDR3 length: 15 amino acids. With V trimmed by 6 bases and J by 5 bases, 10 bases remained unmatched. The CDR3 protein is CASRHTSGTPHEQYF. The DNA for the CDR3 is TGTGCCAGCAGACACACTAGCGGGACCCCCCACGAGCAGTACTTC.

This clonotype was counted only a few times. In nucleotides, the CDR3 is TGCGCCAGCAGCTTGGCCGCAGGGGGCACAGATACGCAGTATTTT. This gives the protein CASSLAAGGTDTQYF. The chain recombines TRBV5-1 with TRBJ2-3; TRBD1 might be the D (6 bases). CDR3 length: 15 residues. Germline values: CDR1 SGHRS, CDR2 YFSETQ. Trimming stripped 0 bases from V and 1 base from J, with 9 bases between.

CDR3 nucleotides: TGTGCCAGCAGCCAACTCATAGCTCGTCGACTAGCGGACCAAGAGACCCAGTACTTC. This encodes CASSQLIARRLADQETQYF. The chain joins TRBV3-1 to TRBJ2-5, with 9 bases matching TRBD2. In germline, CDR1 is LGHDT, CDR2 YNNKEL (reference sequence). The V and J ends lost 2 bases and 0 bases, in that order; junction bases with no gene match: 13. This CDR3 region has 19 residues.

This clonotype was counted only a few times. The J gene is TRBJ1-1, the V gene TRBV3-1; TRBD1 matches 12 bases. Germline assignment: CDR1 LGHDT and CDR2 YNNKEL (reference sequence). J was trimmed by 8 bases and V by 4 bases; bases with no gene match: 11. The CDR3 covers 16 residues. DNA of the CDR3: TGTGCCAGCAGCCCGGGACAGGGGGCGTCGGGCGCCGAAGCTTTCTTT. Amino acids: CASSPGQGASGAEAFF.

V usage is TRBV18 and J usage is TRBJ1-1; weak D call: TRBD1 (5 bases). Germline values: CDR1 KGHSH, CDR2 LQKENI. V was trimmed by 1 base and J by 1 base, leaving 10 bases between them. The CDR3 is made up of 15 amino acids. CDR3 amino acids: CASSPLPTGNTEAFF. CDR3 nucleotides: TGTGCCAGCTCACCACTGCCTACAGGGAACACTGAAGCTTTCTTT.

This clonotype was found a few times. The V call is TRBV3-1, the J call TRBJ2-4; TRBD1 might be the D (6 bases). CDR1 is LGHDT and CDR2 is YNNKEL in the germline V gene (reference sequence). Trimming shortened V by 5 bases and J by 8 bases, and 16 bases separated the two germline ends. This CDR3 spans 14 amino acids. The CDR3 region is CASSSQGILDIQYF. CDR3 nucleotides: TGTGCCAGCAGCTCGCAGGGGATTCTGGACATTCAGTACTTC. The full variable domain, completed using reference TRBV3-1 and TRBJ2-4, is DTAVSQTPKYLVTQMGNDKSIKCEQNLGHDTMYWYKQDSKKFLKIMFSYNNKELIINETVPNRFSPKSPDKAHLNLHINSLELGDSAVYFCASSSQGILDIQYFGAGTRLSVL.

The chain joins TRBV7-2 to TRBJ2-5, with a weak D call TRBD1 (6 bases). The CDR3 runs 17 residues. V lost 0 bases to trimming and J lost 1 base, with 15 bases between them. Per germline, CDR1 SGHTA and CDR2 FQGNSA. Here the CDR3 DNA reads TGTGCCAGCAGCTTAGCGCTTCTACTGGACAGCCAAGAGACCCAGTACTTC. Protein product: CASSLALLLDSQETQYF.

This clonotype was observed a handful of times. V is TRBV12-3 or TRBV12-4 and J is TRBJ2-6; 7 bases agree with TRBD1. V dropped 6 bases and J dropped 3; count of bases not matched to a gene: 14. The CDR3 is 18 residues long. The CDR3 nucleotides are TGTGCCAGCAGCCCAGGCCGGCAGGGGGAAGGTGGGGCCAACGTCCTGACTTTC. This gives the protein CASSPGRQGEGGANVLTF.

This clonotype was seen a few times. This chain connects TRBV11-2 to TRBJ1-1; D gene uncertain. The CDR3 runs 13 residues. CDR1 is SGHAT, CDR2 FQNNGV, per germline. V dropped 2 bases and J dropped 0 bases, with 4 bases sitting between them. In DNA, the CDR3 is TGTGCCAGCAGCTTATCGCTGAACACTGAAGCTTTCTTT. Protein product: CASSLSLNTEAFF.

This clonotype was found a few times. The rearrangement joins TRBV29-1 to TRBJ2-5, with TRBD2 as a possible D gene (5 bases). The CDR3 length is 11 residues. Germline CDR1 reads SQVTM; CDR2 reads ANQGSEA. Trimming shortened V by 7 bases and J by 4 bases, and 10 bases separated the two germline ends. The CDR3: CSALEGETQYF. The CDR3 bases are TGCAGCGCCCTCGAGGGAGAGACCCAGTACTTC.

This clonotype was detected many times. The gene calls are TRBV5-1 and TRBJ1-1; 8 positions match TRBD1. The V segment lost 0 bases and the J segment 4 bases; nucleotides outside the gene matches: 8. The CDR3 runs to 16 residues. Germline CDR1 is SGHRS and CDR2 is YFSETQ. The CDR3 DNA sequence: TGCGCCAGCAGCTTGGGGTTTGGGACAGGACTCACTGAAGCTTTCTTT. This translates into CASSLGFGTGLTEAFF.

This clonotype was observed many times. The V and J genes are TRBV7-3 and TRBJ2-7; 9 bases are a match to TRBD2. Germline V CDR1 and CDR2: SGHTA, FQGTGA. The CDR3 sequence is 14 residues long. V lost 5 bases and J lost 2; bases outside the gene matches: 4. Written as DNA, the CDR3 is TGTGCCAGCAGCCCCAGCGGGGGGCCCTACGAGCAGTACTTC. This encodes CASSPSGGPYEQYF.

This clonotype was seen a few times. The gene calls are TRBV20-1 and TRBJ2-2; no firm D call. The CDR3 has 14 amino acids. Germline V gene lookup returns CDR1 DFQATT and CDR2 SNEGSKA (reference sequence). The V and J ends lost 1 base and 4 bases respectively, with 10 bases between them. This chain's CDR3 is CSARGPESTGELFF. CDR3 nucleotides: TGCAGTGCTAGAGGCCCGGAAAGCACCGGGGAGCTGTTTTTT.

The V and J genes are TRBV18 and TRBJ2-5; 7 positions agree with TRBD1. With 4 bases clipped from V and 4 bases from J, the junction kept 0 bases outside the gene matches. Germline V gene sequence: CDR1 KGHSH, CDR2 LQKENI. The CDR3 contains 12 residues. CDR3 coding DNA: TGTGCCAGCTCACAGGGGGCAGAGACCCAGTACTTC. Translating it yields CASSQGAETQYF.

A few counts support this clonotype. The chain couples TRBV5-1 to TRBJ2-2, with D perhaps TRBD1 (6 bases). Germline V CDR1 and CDR2: SGHRS, YFSETQ. The CDR3 has 15 amino acids. V lost 3 bases to trimming and J lost 6 bases, with 15 bases between them. The CDR3 region is CASSSRDIRAGELFF. CDR3 sequence (DNA): TGCGCCAGCAGCTCCCGGGACATTCGGGCCGGGGAGCTGTTTTTT.

The table lists this clonotype with a few counts. This rearrangement joins TRBV29-1 to TRBJ1-5; possible D gene TRBD1, 5 bases. This CDR3 has 13 residues. Germline-derived CDR1 and CDR2 are SQVTM and ANQGSEA. With 4 bases removed from V and 0 bases from J, the gap between germline ends came to 7 bases. This CDR3 reads CSVADSSNQPQHF. DNA for the CDR3: TGCAGCGTTGCCGACAGTAGCAATCAGCCCCAGCATTTT.

This clonotype was seen a handful of times. The chain links TRBV14 to TRBJ1-4, with 8 bases matching TRBD1. The CDR3 spans 14 residues. CDR1 is SGHDN, CDR2 FVKESK, per germline. The trim removed 4 bases at V and 8 bases at J, leaving 6 bases unmatched. This CDR3 is CASSPRQGIEKLFF. CDR3 in DNA: TGTGCCAGCAGCCCGAGACAGGGGATCGAAAAACTGTTTTTT.

This clonotype was seen only a few times. The chain links TRBV20-1 to TRBJ2-7, with TRBD1 matching 7 bases. The germline V gene encodes CDR1 DFQATT and CDR2 SNEGSKA (reference sequence). CDR3 length: 14 residues. V dropped 4 bases and J dropped 0; count of bases not matched to a gene: 6. The CDR3 is CSATGQASSYEQYF. CDR3 DNA: TGCAGTGCTACTGGACAGGCCAGCTCCTACGAGCAGTACTTC.

This chain joins TRBV15 and TRBJ2-1, with D possibly being TRBD1 or TRBD2 (5 bases each). V dropped 5 bases and J dropped 8 bases, with 13 bases sitting between them. CDR1 and CDR2 from the germline V gene are LNHNV and YYDKDF (reference sequence). There are 13 residues in the CDR3. The CDR3 region has the DNA TGTGCCACCAGCGGGCATGGGGGAGATGAGCAGTTCTTC. This encodes CATSGHGGDEQFF.

This clonotype has more than one count but fewer than ten. The chain uses TRBV7-9 and TRBJ2-7; D not certain. Germline V CDR1 and CDR2: SEHNR, FQNEAQ (reference sequence). The germline V and J ends were trimmed by 1 base and 2 bases, with 9 bases remaining between them. The CDR3 length is 14 residues. The CDR3 DNA reads as TGTGCCAGCAGCTTAGTGGGCGGTCCCTACGAGCAGTACTTC. This codes for CASSLVGGPYEQYF. The variable domain in full, with the rest retrieved from reference TRBV7-9 and TRBJ2-7, is DTGVSQNPRHKITKRGQNVTFRCDPISEHNRLYWYRQTLGQGPEFLTYFQNEAQLEKSRLLSDRFSAERPKGSFSTLEIQRTEQGDSAMYLCASSLVGGPYEQYFGPGTRLTVT.

The chain is built from TRBV24-1 and TRBJ2-1; 8 positions agree with TRBD1. The V gene end was trimmed by 4 bases and the J gene end by 7 bases; junction bases not matched to a gene: 11. Germline values: CDR1 KGHDR, CDR2 SFDVKD. The CDR3 covers 16 residues. The CDR3 nucleotides read TGTGCCACCAGTGAGGGAGACAGGGGCCTTTGGAATGAGCAGTTCTTC. Protein: CATSEGDRGLWNEQFF.

The chain links TRBV11-2 to TRBJ2-1, with D unresolved. The V and J ends lost 0 bases and 10 bases respectively, with 13 bases between them. Looked up from germline, CDR1 is SGHAT and CDR2 is FQNNGV. The CDR3 runs to 14 residues. The CDR3 bases are TGTGCCAGCAGCTTAGATGCAGCCATCATAGAGCAGTTCTTC. Its protein product is CASSLDAAIIEQFF. Combining the CDR3 with reference TRBV11-2 and TRBJ2-1 gives the whole variable domain EAGVAQSPRYKIIEKRQSVAFWCNPISGHATLYWYQQILGQGPKLLIQFQNNGVVDDSQLPKDRFSAERLKGVDSTLKIQPAKLEDSAVYLCASSLDAAIIEQFFGPGTRLTVL.

V gene TRBV9 combines with J gene TRBJ1-1; D unresolved. Germline CDR1 is SGDLS and CDR2 is YYNGEE. The CDR3 is 14 residues long. Trimming cost V 2 bases and J 7 bases, with 15 bases left between them. The CDR3 region has the DNA TGTGCCAGCAGCGTGAGCCCCGGGCGGAATGAAGCTTTCTTT. This gives the protein CASSVSPGRNEAFF.

This clonotype has only a few counts. The genes are TRBV20-1 and TRBJ2-1; the D gene is possibly TRBD1 (6 bases). The ends were cut back, 3 bases at V and 12 bases at J, with 12 bases in the middle. CDR1 and CDR2 from the germline V gene are DFQATT and SNEGSKA (reference sequence). The CDR3 is 11 residues long. The CDR3 is CSASSDRAQFF. Here the CDR3 DNA reads TGCAGTGCTAGCTCGGACAGAGCGCAGTTCTTC.

The table lists this clonotype with a few counts. This chain joins TRBV6-5 and TRBJ2-1; 10 nucleotides agree with TRBD2. Germline V CDR1 and CDR2: MNHEY, SVGAGI. Germline trimming cut 6 bases from V and 4 bases from J; bases unmatched to any gene: 12. The CDR3 consists of 17 residues. The CDR3 sequence is CASSRPALAGLYNEQFF. CDR3 bases: TGTGCCAGCAGCCGCCCCGCACTAGCGGGGCTTTACAATGAGCAGTTCTTC.

This chain joins TRBV3-1 and TRBJ2-7, with a weak D call TRBD1 (5 bases). The V end was cut by 1 base, the J end by 4 bases, with 5 bases between. The V gene's germline CDR1 is LGHDT and CDR2 YNNKEL (reference sequence). The CDR3 is 12 amino acids. CDR3 nucleotides: TGTGCCAGCAGCCAAGCAGGGTACGAGCAGTACTTC. This codes for CASSQAGYEQYF.

The V call is TRBV3-1, the J call TRBJ2-3; no clear D. The CDR3 totals 17 residues. The V gene's germline CDR1 is LGHDT and CDR2 YNNKEL (reference sequence). Trimming left V 0 bases short and J 1 base short, with 14 bases between. In nucleotides, the CDR3 is TGTGCCAGCAGCCAAGAAATCGCTCCCACACGCACAGATACGCAGTATTTT. The encoded protein is CASSQEIAPTRTDTQYF.

In this sample, this clonotype turned up a few times. This sequence joins TRBV11-2 and TRBJ2-3, with 11 positions matching TRBD1. CDR3 length: 15 residues. Germline values: CDR1 SGHAT, CDR2 FQNNGV. V lost 2 bases, J lost 4 bases, and 2 bases stayed unmatched. The CDR3 DNA is TGTGCCAGCAGCTTAATGGGACAGGGGGCAGATACGCAGTATTTT. Protein: CASSLMGQGADTQYF. The variable domain in full, with the rest retrieved from reference TRBV11-2 and TRBJ2-3, is EAGVAQSPRYKIIEKRQSVAFWCNPISGHATLYWYQQILGQGPKLLIQFQNNGVVDDSQLPKDRFSAERLKGVDSTLKIQPAKLEDSAVYLCASSLMGQGADTQYFGPGTRLTVL.

The chain employs TRBV7-2 and TRBJ1-3, with D unresolved. Trimming shortened V by 0 bases and J by 4 bases, and 7 bases separated the two germline ends. Per germline, CDR1 SGHTA and CDR2 FQGNSA. CDR3 length equals 14 residues. CDR3 sequence reads: CASSLAGLGNTIYF. CDR3 in DNA: TGTGCCAGCAGCTTAGCAGGGCTCGGAAACACCATATATTTT.